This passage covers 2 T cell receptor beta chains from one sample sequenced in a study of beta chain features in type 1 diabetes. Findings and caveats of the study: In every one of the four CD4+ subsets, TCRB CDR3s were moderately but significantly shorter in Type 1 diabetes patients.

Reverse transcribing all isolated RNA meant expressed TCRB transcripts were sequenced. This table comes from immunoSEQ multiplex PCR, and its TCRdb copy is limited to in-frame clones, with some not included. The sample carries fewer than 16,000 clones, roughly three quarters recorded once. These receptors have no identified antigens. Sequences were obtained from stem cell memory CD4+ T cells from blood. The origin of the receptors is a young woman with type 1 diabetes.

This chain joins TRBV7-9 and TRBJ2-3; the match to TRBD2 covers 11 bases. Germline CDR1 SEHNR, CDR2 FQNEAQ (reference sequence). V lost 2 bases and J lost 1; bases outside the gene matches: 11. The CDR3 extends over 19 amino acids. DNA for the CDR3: TGTGCCAGCAGCTTACCCCCTAGCGGGAGGACCGGGGGCACAGATACGCAGTATTTT. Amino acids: CASSLPPSGRTGGTDTQYF.

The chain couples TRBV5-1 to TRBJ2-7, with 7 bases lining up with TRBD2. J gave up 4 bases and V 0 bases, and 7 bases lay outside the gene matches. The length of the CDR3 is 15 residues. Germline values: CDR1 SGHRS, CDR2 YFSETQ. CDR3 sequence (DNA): TGCGCCAGCAGCTTGGGGGGGGGTCCCTGGTACGAGCAGTACTTC. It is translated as CASSLGGGPWYEQYF.